A selection of T cell receptor beta chains follows, all from one sample in a study of control samples from healthy donors and cancer patients. Assay used: immunoSEQ multiplex PCR; TCRdb lists only in-frame clones, some missing. The sample shows about 22,000 clones, roughly 84% of them seen only once. The sample was PBMCs. These receptors came from a man in his 60s with colorectal cancer. Both conserved end residues are trimmed from each CDR3.

len: 12; v_gene: TRBV6-5; CDR3aa: ASRRPGTYNEQF
len: 12; v_gene: TRBV5-4; CDR3aa: ASSVDRDNSPLH
len: 11; v_gene: TRBV11-2; CDR3aa: ASSLTGFHEQY
len: 12; v_gene: TRBV19; CDR3aa: ASSPGTGSNTIY
len: 16; v_gene: TRBV4-1; CDR3aa: ASSQMRSVPGGADTQY
len: 11; v_gene: TRBV27; CDR3aa: ASRKGEHYGYT
len: 12; v_gene: TRBV7-9; CDR3aa: ASSTFGTNYGYT
len: 13; v_gene: TRBV5-4; CDR3aa: ASSLETGGWGEQY
len: 12; v_gene: TRBV6-5; CDR3aa: ASATGGGAEEQY
len: 10; v_gene: TRBV3-1/TRBV3-2; CDR3aa: AAGTENSPLH
len: 13; v_gene: TRBV27; CDR3aa: ASSLRGLASYEQY
len: 12; v_gene: TRBV4-3; CDR3aa: ASSQDFNGYGYT
len: 11; v_gene: TRBV19; CDR3aa: ASRGSAVQTQY
len: 11; v_gene: TRBV6-4; CDR3aa: ASSDDRGETQY
len: 13; v_gene: TRBV10-3; CDR3aa: AITWTGVANQPQH
len: 11; v_gene: TRBV19; CDR3aa: ASSWGLTLRRF
len: 12; v_gene: TRBV5-1; CDR3aa: ASSFRDNDVWQY
len: 14; v_gene: TRBV24-1; CDR3aa: ATSDSIGARGDTQY
len: 13; v_gene: TRBV9; CDR3aa: ASSVAKGGNSPLH
len: 11; v_gene: TRBV7-2; CDR3aa: ASSLSGEDEQF